This T cell receptor (beta chain) was recovered during a study of T cell clones after liver transplantation. The overall study: In this trial, immunosuppression withdrawal was attempted within 2 years of liver transplant.

Produced via immunoSEQ multiplex PCR; TCRdb's table is partial and in-frame only. The data show about 72,000 clones, roughly nine tenths seen once. Per the germline V gene, CDR1 is SGHVS and CDR2 is FQNEAQ. The CDR3 is made up of 17 amino acids. V was pared by 3 bases and J by 1 base, with 9 bases of the junction left unmatched. This specimen consisted of CD4+ T cells from blood, obtained before liver transplant. This clonotype was obtained from a human donor who received a liver transplant. The chain recombines TRBV7-8 with TRBJ2-7; TRBD2 matches 10 bases. Here the CDR3 DNA reads TGTGCCAGCAGCTTCCCTTTAGCGGGAGGCCAATCCTACGAGCAGTACTTC. Residues: CASSFPLAGGQSYEQYF.